One T cell receptor (beta chain) is described in this entry. As yet, its antigen is unknown. Naive CD4+ cells had CD25+ Tregs removed. Between the trimmed V and J ends, which lost 5 bases and 4 bases, there was a span of 15 bases. This CDR3 has 15 residues. CDR1 SGHTA and CDR2 FQGNSA come from the germline V gene. Semi-nested PCR with Nested Universal Primer A followed constant-region reverse priming of full-length variable regions. TCRdb reprocessed the 5' RACE reads with MiXCR, giving one entry per CDR3 protein. In the table there are nearly 55,000 distinct CDR3 sequences, roughly a sixth of which are singletons. Study findings and constraints: Tumor Treg TCRs overlapped most with tumor naive CD4+ cells.

Sequences were obtained from naive CD4+ T cells sorted from blood. Regarding subset: naive CD4+ T cells, CD4+CD45RA+CD25-. This sequence originates from a female donor with breast cancer. This chain connects TRBV7-2 to TRBJ2-1; D possibly corresponds to TRBD1 (5 bases). CDR3 in amino acids: CASSPSDSLYNEQFF. The CDR3 coding sequence is TGTGCCAGCAGCCCCTCAGACAGTCTGTACAATGAGCAGTTCTTC.